The entry that follows covers one T cell receptor beta chain sequence. The data stem from a study of blood T cell repertoires in COVID-19. Study overall: Acute and convalescent COVID-19 specimens originated in the United States, Italy and Spain.

The CDR3 is 15 amino acids. Trimming cost V 6 bases and J 4 bases, with 16 bases left between them. Germline V CDR1 and CDR2: MDHEN, SYDVKM. Sequencing used immunoSEQ multiplex PCR; TCRdb keeps in-frame clones, though not all of them. The repertoire includes some 70,000 clones, 75% to 85% of them detected once, and about 43% sits in the top ten. This sequence joins TRBV28 and TRBJ1-5; weak D call: TRBD1 (6 bases). Material for sequencing was peripheral blood. The sequence derives from a man at least 80 years old with acute or convalescent COVID-19. CDR3 in amino acids: CASRNGQPGNQPQHF. The CDR3 nucleotides read TGTGCCAGCAGGAACGGACAGCCGGGTAATCAGCCCCAGCATTTT. Based on the CDR3 plus reference TRBV28 and TRBJ1-5, the full variable domain is DVKVTQSSRYLVKRTGEKVFLECVQDMDHENMFWYRQDPGLGLRLIYFSYDVKMKEKGDIPEGYSVSREKKERFSLILESASTNQTSMYLCASRNGQPGNQPQHFGDGTRLSIL.